Included here is one T cell receptor beta chain sequence, with context. Its target is not known. CD45RO negativity and positive selection for CCR7 defined naive CD8 cells, a population that excluded terminally differentiated effector memory CD45RA+ cells. This sample is part of a study of shared clonotypes between healthy human individuals. Study-wide findings and caveats: Rarefaction gave evidence that sorted-subset sequencing remained incomplete despite large depth. Few donors restricted represented genetic and exposure-history diversity.

The V gene's germline CDR1 is SGHDN and CDR2 FVKESK. This CDR3 region has 16 residues. The V and J ends lost 1 base and 4 bases respectively, with 16 bases between them. A deep-level run was used for the assay. Only in-frame clones appear in the TCRdb table, and some are missing; sequencing was by immunoSEQ multiplex PCR. In the table there are around 2,000,000 clones, about 95% of which are singletons. The sequence was obtained from a man younger than 35 in good health. The rearrangement joins TRBV14 to TRBJ1-2, with no clear D. Sequenced material: naive CD8+ T cells sorted from blood. The CDR3 region is CASSQGLGLQSYGYTF. DNA for the CDR3: TGTGCCAGCAGCCAAGGGTTAGGGCTACAATCCTATGGCTACACCTTC.